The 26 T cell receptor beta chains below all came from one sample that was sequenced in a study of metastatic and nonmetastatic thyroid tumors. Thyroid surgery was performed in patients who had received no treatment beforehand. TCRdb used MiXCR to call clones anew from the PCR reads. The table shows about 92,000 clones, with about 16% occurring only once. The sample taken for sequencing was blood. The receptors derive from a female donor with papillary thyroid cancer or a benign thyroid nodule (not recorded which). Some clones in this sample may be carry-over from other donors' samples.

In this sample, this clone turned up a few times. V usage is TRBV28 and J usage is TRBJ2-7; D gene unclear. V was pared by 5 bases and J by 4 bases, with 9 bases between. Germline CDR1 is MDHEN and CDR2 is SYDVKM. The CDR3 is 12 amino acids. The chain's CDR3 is CASSPIRYEQYF. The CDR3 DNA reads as TGTGCCAGCAGTCCCATCAGGTACGAGCAGTACTTC.

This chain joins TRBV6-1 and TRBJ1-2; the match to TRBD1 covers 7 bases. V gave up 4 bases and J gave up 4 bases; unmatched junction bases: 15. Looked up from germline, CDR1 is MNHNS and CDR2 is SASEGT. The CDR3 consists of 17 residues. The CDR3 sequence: CASSVPPAATGTYGYTF. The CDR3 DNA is TGTGCCAGCAGTGTACCCCCAGCGGCGACAGGGACCTATGGCTACACCTTC.

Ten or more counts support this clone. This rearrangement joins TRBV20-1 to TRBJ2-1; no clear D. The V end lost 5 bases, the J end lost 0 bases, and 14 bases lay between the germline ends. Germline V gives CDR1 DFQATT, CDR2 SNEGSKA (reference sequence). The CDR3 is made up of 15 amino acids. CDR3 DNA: TGCAGTGCTTCTGGCGCCCTGAGCTCCTACAATGAGCAGTTCTTC. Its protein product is CSASGALSSYNEQFF.

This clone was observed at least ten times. CDR3 in amino acids: CAWSVAGTDTQYF. DNA of the CDR3: TGTGCCTGGAGTGTAGCGGGGACAGATACGCAGTATTTT. The chain carries TRBV30 and TRBJ2-3, with 7 bases matching TRBD2. There are 13 residues in the CDR3. Looked up from germline, CDR1 is GTSNPN and CDR2 is SVGIG (reference sequence). The J segment lost 3 bases and the V segment lost 0 bases, leaving 0 bases of the junction unmatched.

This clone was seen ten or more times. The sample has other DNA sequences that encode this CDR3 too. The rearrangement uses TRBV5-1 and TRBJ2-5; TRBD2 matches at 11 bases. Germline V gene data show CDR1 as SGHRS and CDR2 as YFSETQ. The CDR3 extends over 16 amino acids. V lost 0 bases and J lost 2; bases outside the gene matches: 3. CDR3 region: CASSLGLAGGQETQYF. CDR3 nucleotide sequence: TGCGCCAGCAGCTTGGGTCTAGCGGGGGGACAAGAGACCCAGTACTTC.

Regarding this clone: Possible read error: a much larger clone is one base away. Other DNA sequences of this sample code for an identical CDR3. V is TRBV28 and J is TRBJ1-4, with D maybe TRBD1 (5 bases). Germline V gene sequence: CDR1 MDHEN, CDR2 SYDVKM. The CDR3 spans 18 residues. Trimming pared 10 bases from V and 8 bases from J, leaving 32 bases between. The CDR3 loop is CATKPPGPLRGVEEKLFF. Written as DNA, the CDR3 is TGTGCCACCAAACCCCCGGGACCCCTTAGGGGTGTAGAGGAAAAACTGTTTTTT.

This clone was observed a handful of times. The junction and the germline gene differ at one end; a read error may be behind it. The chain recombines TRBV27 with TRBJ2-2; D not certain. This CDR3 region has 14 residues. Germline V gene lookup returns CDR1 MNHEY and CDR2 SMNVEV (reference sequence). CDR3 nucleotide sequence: TGTACCAGCATTTTGTTTACCTCGACCGGGGAGCTGTTTTTT. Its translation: CTSILFTSTGELFF.

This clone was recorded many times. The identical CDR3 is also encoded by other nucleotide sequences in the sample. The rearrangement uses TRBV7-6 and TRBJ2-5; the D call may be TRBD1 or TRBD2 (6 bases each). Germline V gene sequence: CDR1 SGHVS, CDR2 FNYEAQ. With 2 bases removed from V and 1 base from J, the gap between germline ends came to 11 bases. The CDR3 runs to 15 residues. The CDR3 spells CASSLRGGLQETQYF. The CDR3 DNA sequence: TGTGCCAGCAGCTTACGAGGGGGGCTCCAAGAGACCCAGTACTTC.

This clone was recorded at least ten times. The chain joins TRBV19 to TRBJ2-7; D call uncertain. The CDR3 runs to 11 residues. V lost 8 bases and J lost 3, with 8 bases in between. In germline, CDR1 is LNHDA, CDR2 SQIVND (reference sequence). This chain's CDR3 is CASGRLYEQYF. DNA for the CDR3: TGTGCCAGTGGTAGGCTCTACGAGCAGTACTTC.

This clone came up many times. The CDR3 DNA follows: TGTGCCAGCACCGGGACAGGCGTCTCTTCACCCCTCCACTTT. It specifies CASTGTGVSSPLHF. The rearrangement joins TRBV6-1 to TRBJ1-6, with 8 nucleotides matching TRBD1. The trim removed 7 bases at V and 9 bases at J, leaving 8 bases unmatched. CDR1 MNHNS and CDR2 SASEGT come from the germline V gene. This CDR3 spans 14 amino acids.

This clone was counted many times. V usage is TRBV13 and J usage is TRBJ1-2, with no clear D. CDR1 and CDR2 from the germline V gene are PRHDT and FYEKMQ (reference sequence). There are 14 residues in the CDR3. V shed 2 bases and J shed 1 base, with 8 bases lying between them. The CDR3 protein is CASSLYSGNYGYTF. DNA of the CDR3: TGTGCCAGCAGCTTATATAGTGGTAACTATGGCTACACCTTC.

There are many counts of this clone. The CDR3 sequence is CATPTGGVGSPLHF. In DNA form, the CDR3 reads TGTGCCACACCTACTGGGGGCGTTGGTTCACCCCTCCACTTT. The rearrangement links TRBV7-9 to TRBJ1-6; tentatively, D is TRBD1 (6 bases). Looked up from germline, CDR1 is SEHNR and CDR2 is FQNEAQ (reference sequence). V lost 10 bases to trimming and J lost 9 bases, with 19 bases between them. There are 14 residues in the CDR3.

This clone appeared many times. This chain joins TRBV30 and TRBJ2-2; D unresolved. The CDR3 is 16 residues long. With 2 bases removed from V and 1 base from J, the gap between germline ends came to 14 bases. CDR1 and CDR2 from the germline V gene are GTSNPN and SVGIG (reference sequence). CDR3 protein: CAWSPTIALNTGELFF. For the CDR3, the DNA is TGTGCCTGGAGTCCCACGATAGCTTTGAACACCGGGGAGCTGTTTTTT.

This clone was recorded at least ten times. In nucleotides, the CDR3 is TGTGCCAGCAGCTACATCTACCTCAATGAGCAGTTCTTC. This codes for CASSYIYLNEQFF. This chain links TRBV11-2 with TRBJ2-1, with D unclear. Trimming took 4 bases from V and 6 from J, leaving 10 bases between them. Germline CDR1 is SGHAT and CDR2 is FQNNGV. The CDR3 length is 13 residues.

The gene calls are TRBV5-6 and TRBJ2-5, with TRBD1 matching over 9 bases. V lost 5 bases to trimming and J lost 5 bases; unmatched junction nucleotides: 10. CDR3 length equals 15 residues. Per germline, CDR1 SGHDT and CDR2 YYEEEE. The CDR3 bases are TGTGCCAGCAGAGCATTTACAGGGGGCGGTGAGACCCAGTACTTC. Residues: CASRAFTGGGETQYF.

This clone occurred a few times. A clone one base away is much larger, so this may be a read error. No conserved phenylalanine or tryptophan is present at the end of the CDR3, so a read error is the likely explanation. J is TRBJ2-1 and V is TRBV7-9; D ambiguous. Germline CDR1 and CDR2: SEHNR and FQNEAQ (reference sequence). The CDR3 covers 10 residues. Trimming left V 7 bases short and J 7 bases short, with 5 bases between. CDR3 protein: CASILNEQFS. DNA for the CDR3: TGTGCCAGCATATTAAATGAGCAGTTCTCC.

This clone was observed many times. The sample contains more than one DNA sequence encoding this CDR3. In DNA form, the CDR3 reads TGTGCCAGCAGTTACTCTCTCGGGGATTTCCTCTCTGGGGCCAACGTCCTGACTTTC. Its translation: CASSYSLGDFLSGANVLTF. V gene TRBV6-2 or TRBV6-3 combines with J gene TRBJ2-6; perhaps TRBD2 as D (5 bases). Trimming pared 0 bases from V and 0 bases from J, leaving 15 bases between. Germline CDR1 MNHEY, CDR2 SVGEGT. CDR3 length: 19 residues.

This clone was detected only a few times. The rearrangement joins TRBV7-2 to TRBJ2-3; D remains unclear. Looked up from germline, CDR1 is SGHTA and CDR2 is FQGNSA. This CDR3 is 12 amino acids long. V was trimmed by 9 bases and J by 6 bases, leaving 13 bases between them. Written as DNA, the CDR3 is TGTGCCAGTAGTGAGACTGGGGATACGCAGTATTTT. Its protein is CASSETGDTQYF.

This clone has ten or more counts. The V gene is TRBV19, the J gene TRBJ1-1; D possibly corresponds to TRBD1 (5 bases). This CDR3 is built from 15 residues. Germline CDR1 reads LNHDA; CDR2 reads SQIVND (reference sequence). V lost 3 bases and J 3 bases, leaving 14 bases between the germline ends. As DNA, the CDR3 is TGTGCCAGTAGTATCCCTCCAGGGAGGGACACTGAAGCTTTCTTT. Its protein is CASSIPPGRDTEAFF. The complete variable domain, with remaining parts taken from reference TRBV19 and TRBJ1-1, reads DGGITQSPKYLFRKEGQNVTLSCEQNLNHDAMYWYRQDPGQGLRLIYYSQIVNDFQKGDIAEGYSVSREKKESFPLTVTSAQKNPTAFYLCASSIPPGRDTEAFFGQGTRLTVV.

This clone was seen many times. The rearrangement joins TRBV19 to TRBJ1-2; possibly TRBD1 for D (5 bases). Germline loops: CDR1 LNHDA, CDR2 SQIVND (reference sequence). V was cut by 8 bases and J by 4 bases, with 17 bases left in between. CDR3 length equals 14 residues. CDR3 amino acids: CASRDPRGAYGYTF. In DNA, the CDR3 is TGTGCCAGTCGGGACCCCCGAGGCGCCTATGGCTACACCTTC. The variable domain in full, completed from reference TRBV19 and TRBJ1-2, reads DGGITQSPKYLFRKEGQNVTLSCEQNLNHDAMYWYRQDPGQGLRLIYYSQIVNDFQKGDIAEGYSVSREKKESFPLTVTSAQKNPTAFYLCASRDPRGAYGYTFGSGTRLTVV.

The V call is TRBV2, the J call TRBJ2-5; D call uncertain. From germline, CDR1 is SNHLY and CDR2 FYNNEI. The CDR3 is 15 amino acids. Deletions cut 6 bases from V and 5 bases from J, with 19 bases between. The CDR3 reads CASSSQRWGLETQYF. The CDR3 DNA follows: TGTGCCAGCAGCTCTCAGCGTTGGGGTTTGGAGACCCAGTACTTC.

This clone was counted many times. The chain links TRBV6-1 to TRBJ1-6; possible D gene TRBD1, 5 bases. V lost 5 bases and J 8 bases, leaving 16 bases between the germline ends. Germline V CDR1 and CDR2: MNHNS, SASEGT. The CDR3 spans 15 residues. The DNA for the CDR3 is TGTGCCAGCAGTCGTCAGGGAGGGAGGGATTCACCCCTCCACTTT. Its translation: CASSRQGGRDSPLHF.

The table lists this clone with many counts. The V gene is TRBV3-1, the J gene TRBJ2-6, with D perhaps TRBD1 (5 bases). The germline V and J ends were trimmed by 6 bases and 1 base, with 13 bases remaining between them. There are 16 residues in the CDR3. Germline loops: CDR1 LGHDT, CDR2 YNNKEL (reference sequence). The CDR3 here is CASSSGQQSGANVLTF. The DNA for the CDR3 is TGTGCCAGCAGTTCCGGACAACAGTCTGGGGCCAACGTCCTGACTTTC. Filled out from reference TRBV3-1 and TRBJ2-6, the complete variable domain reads DTAVSQTPKYLVTQMGNDKSIKCEQNLGHDTMYWYKQDSKKFLKIMFSYNNKELIINETVPNRFSPKSPDKAHLNLHINSLELGDSAVYFCASSSGQQSGANVLTFGAGSRLTVL.

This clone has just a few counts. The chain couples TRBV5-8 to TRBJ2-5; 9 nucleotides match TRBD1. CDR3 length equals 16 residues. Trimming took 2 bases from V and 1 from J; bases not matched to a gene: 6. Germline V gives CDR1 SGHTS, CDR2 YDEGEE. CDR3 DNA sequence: TGTGCCAGCAGCTTATCCTGGGGACAGGGCCAAGAGACCCAGTACTTC. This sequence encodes CASSLSWGQGQETQYF.

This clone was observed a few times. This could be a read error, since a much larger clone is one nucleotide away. CDR3 nucleotides: TGCAGCGTTGCGTACAGGGGCCAAGAGACCCAGTACTTC. Translating it yields CSVAYRGQETQYF. The rearrangement joins TRBV29-1 to TRBJ2-5; 7 bases are a match to TRBD1. This CDR3 has 13 amino acids. V gave up 4 bases and J gave up 1 base; unmatched junction bases: 3. In germline, CDR1 is SQVTM, CDR2 ANQGSEA.

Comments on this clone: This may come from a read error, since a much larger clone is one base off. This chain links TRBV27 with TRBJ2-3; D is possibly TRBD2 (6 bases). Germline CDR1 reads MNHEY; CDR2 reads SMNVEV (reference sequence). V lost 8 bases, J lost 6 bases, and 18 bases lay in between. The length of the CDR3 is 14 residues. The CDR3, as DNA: TGTGCCAGCGGGCTAGCGACCAAAGGCGATACGCAGTATTTT. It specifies CASGLATKGDTQYF.